What follows are 21 T cell receptor beta chains derived from one specimen sequenced in a study of shared clonotypes between healthy human individuals. Method: immunoSEQ multiplex PCR; TCRdb's copy keeps in-frame clones and lacks some. The sample lists some 360,000 clones; over 70% were seen once. Sequences were obtained from memory CD4+ T cells sorted from blood. Subset reported: CD45RA-negative fraction. The source is a man aged 25 to 40 in good health.

The count of this clone is one. The V call is TRBV7-6, the J call TRBJ2-5, with 11 bases lining up with TRBD2. Germline V lookup: CDR1 SGHVS, CDR2 FNYEAQ. This CDR3 region has 16 residues. With 6 bases clipped from V and 5 bases from J, the junction kept 11 bases outside the gene matches. The CDR3 here is CASSRNSGRAGETQYF. CDR3 bases: TGTGCCAGCAGTAGGAATAGCGGGAGGGCCGGGGAGACCCAGTACTTC.

The chain combines TRBV14 with TRBJ2-3; 8 bases map to TRBD2. Germline CDR1 reads SGHDN; CDR2 reads FVKESK. Trimming at V came to 1 base and at J to 0 bases, leaving 6 bases not matched to a gene. The CDR3 runs 17 residues. This CDR3 is CASSQVIAGGSTDTQYF. CDR3 coding DNA: TGTGCCAGCAGCCAAGTAATCGCGGGAGGAAGCACAGATACGCAGTATTTT.

The chain recombines TRBV28 with TRBJ1-5; no reliable D call. Germline CDR1 and CDR2: MDHEN and SYDVKM. The germline V and J ends were trimmed by 7 bases and 4 bases, with 14 bases remaining between them. The CDR3 runs to 14 residues. The CDR3 sequence is CASTRSGVNQPQHF. For the CDR3, the DNA is TGTGCCAGCACCAGGAGCGGGGTAAATCAGCCCCAGCATTTT.

V and J are TRBV9 and TRBJ1-3; 8 nucleotides agree with TRBD1. The V gene's germline CDR1 is SGDLS and CDR2 YYNGEE. This CDR3 spans 14 amino acids. With 2 bases clipped from V and 8 bases from J, the junction kept 6 bases outside the gene matches. The CDR3 nucleotides read TGTGCCAGCAGCGTGGGACAGGTCCAAGACACCATATATTTT. Translated: CASSVGQVQDTIYF.

The chain joins TRBV5-1 to TRBJ2-3, with TRBD2 identical over 8 bases. CDR3 length: 15 residues. CDR1 and CDR2 from the germline V gene are SGHRS and YFSETQ. V lost 6 bases, J lost 6 bases, and 12 bases stayed unmatched. For the CDR3, the DNA is TGCGCCAGCAAGTTTAGCGGGGAGGCATTCGATACGCAGTATTTT. Protein sequence: CASKFSGEAFDTQYF.

The V and J genes are TRBV5-4 and TRBJ2-7, with 9 bases matching TRBD1. The CDR3 contains 15 residues. V dropped 4 bases and J dropped 4; count of bases not matched to a gene: 9. Germline values: CDR1 SGHNT, CDR2 YYREEE (reference sequence). In nucleotides, the CDR3 is TGTGCCAGCAGCACCGGGACAGGGTTCGCATACGAGCAGTACTTC. Translating gives CASSTGTGFAYEQYF.

The chain has TRBV7-6 and TRBJ2-1; 7 bases fit TRBD2. The V gene's germline CDR1 is SGHVS and CDR2 FNYEAQ. V trimming: 9 bases; J trimming: 1 base; junction bases outside the gene matches: 6. There are 14 residues in the CDR3. The CDR3 protein is CASAGVMSYNEQFF. The DNA of the CDR3 is TGTGCCAGTGCGGGAGTAATGTCCTACAATGAGCAGTTCTTC.

V is TRBV5-4 and J is TRBJ1-6, with a possible D match to TRBD1 (5 bases). Germline CDR1 is SGHNT and CDR2 is YYREEE (reference sequence). The CDR3 extends over 18 amino acids. The germline V and J ends were trimmed by 0 bases and 3 bases, with 16 bases remaining between them. The CDR3 sequence is CASSLDSREVGYNSPLHF. The DNA for the CDR3 is TGTGCCAGCAGCTTGGACAGCAGGGAGGTGGGCTATAATTCACCCCTCCACTTT.

The chain is built from TRBV4-3 and TRBJ2-7; TRBD2 aligns across 7 bases. The CDR3 has 16 residues. The germline V gene has CDR1 LGHNA and CDR2 YSLEER. Unmatched junction bases numbered 7, after V lost 2 bases and J lost 0 bases. The CDR3 loop is CASSQWLAGSSYEQYF. In DNA form, the CDR3 reads TGCGCCAGCAGCCAATGGTTAGCGGGCAGCTCCTACGAGCAGTACTTC.

This chain's CDR3 is CASSLGFSGRNEQFF. CDR3 DNA sequence: TGTGCCAGCAGCTTAGGGTTTAGCGGGAGGAATGAGCAGTTCTTC. The J gene is TRBJ2-1, the V gene TRBV7-9; 10 nucleotides match TRBD2. The CDR3 spans 15 residues. The germline CDR1 and CDR2 sequences are SEHNR and FQNEAQ (reference sequence). The V segment lost 1 base and the J segment 7 bases; nucleotides outside the gene matches: 4.

CDR3 bases: TGCGCCAGCAGCCCTCAGGACAGCACCACCGGGGAGCTGTTTTTT. It is translated as CASSPQDSTTGELFF. This chain links TRBV5-1 with TRBJ2-2; a possible D gene is TRBD1 (6 bases). Trimming pared 4 bases from V and 4 bases from J, leaving 14 bases between. The CDR3 covers 15 residues. Germline assignment: CDR1 SGHRS and CDR2 YFSETQ.

This sequence joins TRBV2 and TRBJ2-1; a weak D match, TRBD2 (5 bases). The CDR3 totals 14 residues. The germline gives CDR1 SNHLY, CDR2 FYNNEI. Between the trimmed V and J ends, which lost 6 bases and 2 bases, there was a span of 11 bases. CDR3 protein: CASRVERAYNEQFF. Here the CDR3 DNA reads TGTGCCAGCAGGGTAGAGAGGGCCTACAATGAGCAGTTCTTC.

In this sample, this clone turned up a few times. This chain connects TRBV5-1 to TRBJ2-5; TRBD1 matches at 7 bases. The V gene's germline CDR1 is SGHRS and CDR2 YFSETQ. This CDR3 contains 15 residues. The V and J ends lost 0 bases and 2 bases, in that order; junction bases with no gene match: 4. The CDR3 protein is CASSLGNRGQETQYF. The DNA of the CDR3 is TGCGCCAGCAGCTTGGGCAACAGGGGTCAAGAGACCCAGTACTTC. The complete variable domain, with remaining parts taken from reference TRBV5-1 and TRBJ2-5, reads KAGVTQTPRYLIKTRGQQVTLSCSPISGHRSVSWYQQTPGQGLQFLFEYFSETQRNKGNFPGRFSGRQFSNSRSEMNVSTLELGDSALYLCASSLGNRGQETQYFGPGTRLLVL.

V is TRBV7-7 and J is TRBJ2-5; maybe TRBD1 (5 bases). The CDR3 totals 15 residues. V was trimmed by 5 bases and J by 2 bases, leaving 15 bases between them. CDR1 and CDR2 from the germline V gene are SSHAT and FNYEAQ (reference sequence). The CDR3 region has the DNA TGTGCCAGCAGCCCAACTGACAGACGTCAAGAGACCCAGTACTTC. This encodes CASSPTDRRQETQYF.

The chain has TRBV6-1 and TRBJ1-4, with TRBD1 as a possible D gene (6 bases). This CDR3 has 15 amino acids. With 1 base removed from V and 6 bases from J, the gap between germline ends came to 12 bases. Looked up from germline, CDR1 is MNHNS and CDR2 is SASEGT. The CDR3 region is CASSEVRGLDEKLFF. In DNA, the CDR3 is TGTGCCAGCAGTGAAGTTCGGGGGCTGGATGAAAAACTGTTTTTT.

This chain joins TRBV28 and TRBJ2-1; D is tentatively TRBD1 or TRBD2 (6 bases each). V was trimmed by 6 bases and J by 0 bases, leaving 15 bases between them. Germline CDR1 and CDR2: MDHEN and SYDVKM. This CDR3 spans 16 amino acids. CDR3 in amino acids: CASSFLRGGSYNEQFF. The CDR3, as DNA: TGTGCCAGCAGCTTCCTCAGGGGAGGCTCCTACAATGAGCAGTTCTTC.

V usage is TRBV29-1 and J usage is TRBJ1-2, with a possible D match to TRBD1 (5 bases). V dropped 3 bases and J dropped 5 bases, with 10 bases sitting between them. The length of the CDR3 is 12 residues. Germline V lookup: CDR1 SQVTM, CDR2 ANQGSEA. CDR3 loop: CSVDSGTYGYTF. CDR3 DNA sequence: TGCAGCGTTGATTCCGGGACTTATGGCTACACCTTC.

The chain combines TRBV7-2 with TRBJ1-3, with D perhaps matching TRBD1 (5 bases). V lost 1 base, J lost 1 base, and 17 bases lay in between. The germline V gene has CDR1 SGHTA and CDR2 FQGNSA. This CDR3 comprises 18 residues. The CDR3 spells CASSLGQPGSGSGNTIYF. The CDR3, as DNA: TGTGCCAGCAGCTTAGGACAGCCCGGAAGCGGATCTGGAAACACCATATATTTT.

The J gene is TRBJ2-3, the V gene TRBV12-2; TRBD2 is the table's D call, not checked against the DNA. TRBV12-2 is shown as a pseudogene. The CDR3 spans 16 residues. The CDR3 coding sequence is TGTGCAAGTCGCCCCCGGACTAGCGGGGGCACAGATACGCAGTATTTT. This encodes CASRPRTSGGTDTQYF.

V is TRBV5-1 and J is TRBJ2-7; no clear D. Germline V lookup: CDR1 SGHRS, CDR2 YFSETQ. CDR3 length: 12 residues. Trimming cost V 5 bases and J 1 base, with 7 bases left between them. The CDR3 DNA follows: TGCGCCAGCAGATTAGAGTCCTACGAGCAGTACTTC. Amino acids: CASRLESYEQYF.

This clone was seen repeatedly, ten times or more. The V call is TRBV7-8, the J call TRBJ2-3; D may be TRBD2 (6 bases). V dropped 5 bases and J dropped 1 base, with 13 bases sitting between them. The CDR3 totals 15 residues. Germline CDR1 reads SGHVS; CDR2 reads FQNEAQ. The CDR3: CASSPTSSRTDTQYF. In nucleotides, the CDR3 is TGTGCCAGCAGCCCCACTAGCTCCCGCACAGATACGCAGTATTTT.